This TCR beta chain was sequenced during a study of blood T cell repertoires in COVID-19. Those enrolled, adults aged about 18 to 89 years, came from about two dozen US areas. CDR3 length: 14 amino acids. Germline CDR1 and CDR2: SGHTA and FQGTGA. V shed 5 bases and J shed 0 bases, with 10 bases lying between them. Profiled with immunoSEQ multiplex PCR; TCRdb holds only in-frame clones, not every one. The repertoire consists of around 140,000 clones, with under 90% occurring once and the leading ten covering roughly 2.3%. The receptor comes from a man aged 40-55 years with acute COVID-19. The chain employs TRBV7-3 and TRBJ2-5; D might be TRBD2 (6 bases). Sequenced: PBMCs or T cells enriched from blood (not recorded which). This CDR3 is CASSRGYNQETQYF. CDR3 bases: TGTGCCAGCAGCCGGGGGTACAACCAAGAGACCCAGTACTTC.